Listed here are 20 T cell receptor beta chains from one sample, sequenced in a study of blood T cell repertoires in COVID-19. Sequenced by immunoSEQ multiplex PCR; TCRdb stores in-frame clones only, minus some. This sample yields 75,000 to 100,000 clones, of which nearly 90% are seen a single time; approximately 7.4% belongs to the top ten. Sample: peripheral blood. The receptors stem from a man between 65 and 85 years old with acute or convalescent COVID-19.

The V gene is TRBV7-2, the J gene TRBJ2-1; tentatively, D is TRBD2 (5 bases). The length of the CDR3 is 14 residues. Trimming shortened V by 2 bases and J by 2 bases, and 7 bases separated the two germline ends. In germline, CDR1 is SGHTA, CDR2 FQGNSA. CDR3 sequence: CASSLSGTYNEQFF. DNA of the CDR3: TGTGCCAGCAGCTTATCCGGGACCTACAATGAGCAGTTCTTC.

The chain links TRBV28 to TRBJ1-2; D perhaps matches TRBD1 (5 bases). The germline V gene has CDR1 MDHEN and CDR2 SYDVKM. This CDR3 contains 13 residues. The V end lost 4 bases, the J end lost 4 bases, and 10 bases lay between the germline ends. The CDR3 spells CASSSARVYGYTF. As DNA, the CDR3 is TGTGCCAGCAGTTCCGCCAGGGTCTATGGCTACACCTTC.

CDR3 sequence (DNA): TGCGCCAGCAGCTCTAGGGACAGGGGTTTCGCAGAGACCCAGTACTTC. As protein: CASSSRDRGFAETQYF. V and J are TRBV5-1 and TRBJ2-5; 10 bases agree with TRBD1. The CDR3 runs to 16 residues. Trimming at V came to 3 bases and at J to 4 bases, leaving 9 bases not matched to a gene. CDR1 and CDR2 (germline): SGHRS, YFSETQ.

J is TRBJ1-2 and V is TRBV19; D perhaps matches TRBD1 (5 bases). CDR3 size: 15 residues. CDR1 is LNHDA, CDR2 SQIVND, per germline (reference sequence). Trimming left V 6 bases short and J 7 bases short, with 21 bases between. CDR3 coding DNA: TGTGCCAGTAGCCCCGAGCGGGGGAGATCAGGTGGCTACACCTTC. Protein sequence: CASSPERGRSGGYTF.

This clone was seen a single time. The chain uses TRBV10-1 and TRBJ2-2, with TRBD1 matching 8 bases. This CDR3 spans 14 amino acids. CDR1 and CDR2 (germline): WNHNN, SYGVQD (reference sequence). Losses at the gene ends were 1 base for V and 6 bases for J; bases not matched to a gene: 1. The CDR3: CASSELQGAGELFF. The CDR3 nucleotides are TGCGCCAGCAGTGAGTTACAGGGGGCCGGGGAGCTGTTTTTT.

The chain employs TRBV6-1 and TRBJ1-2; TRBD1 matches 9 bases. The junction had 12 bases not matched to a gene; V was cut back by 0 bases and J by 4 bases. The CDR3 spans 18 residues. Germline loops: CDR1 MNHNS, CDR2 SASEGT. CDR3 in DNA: TGTGCCAGCAGTGAAGCCGGGACAGGGCTTTTGGGGCCCTATGGCTACACCTTC. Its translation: CASSEAGTGLLGPYGYTF.

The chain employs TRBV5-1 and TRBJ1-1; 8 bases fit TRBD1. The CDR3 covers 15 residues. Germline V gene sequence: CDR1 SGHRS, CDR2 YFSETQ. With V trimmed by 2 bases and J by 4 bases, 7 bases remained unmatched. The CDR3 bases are TGCGCCAGCAGCTTTTTCCGGGACAGGTCCACTGAAGCTTTCTTT. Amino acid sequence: CASSFFRDRSTEAFF.

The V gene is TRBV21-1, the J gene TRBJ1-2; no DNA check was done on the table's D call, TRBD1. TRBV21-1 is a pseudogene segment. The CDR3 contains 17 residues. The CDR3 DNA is TGTGCCAGCAAGCCCCCCCACGTGGGGCGCGACGACTATGGCTACACCTTC. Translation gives CASKPPHVGRDDYGYTF.

The CDR3 DNA reads as TGTGCCAGCTCACCACCGGCCAGATCAGATACGCAGTATTTT. This sequence encodes CASSPPARSDTQYF. This chain connects TRBV18 to TRBJ2-3, with D uncertain. The CDR3 has 14 amino acids. The V gene's germline CDR1 is KGHSH and CDR2 LQKENI. Trimming removed 0 bases from V and 4 bases from J, with 8 bases in between.

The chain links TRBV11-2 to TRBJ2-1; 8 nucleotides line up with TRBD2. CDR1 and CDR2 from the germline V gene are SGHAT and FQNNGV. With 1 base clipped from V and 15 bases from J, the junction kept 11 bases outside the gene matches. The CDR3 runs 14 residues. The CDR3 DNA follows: TGTGCCAGCAGCTTAGCGGGACTAGGGATTGTGGCGTTCTTC. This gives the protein CASSLAGLGIVAFF.

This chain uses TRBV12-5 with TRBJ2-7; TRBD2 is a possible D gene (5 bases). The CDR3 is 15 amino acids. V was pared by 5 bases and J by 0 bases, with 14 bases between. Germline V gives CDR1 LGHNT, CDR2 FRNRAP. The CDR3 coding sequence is TGTGCTAGTGGTGGGCGGCTAGCCCTCTCCTACGAGCAGTACTTC. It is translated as CASGGRLALSYEQYF. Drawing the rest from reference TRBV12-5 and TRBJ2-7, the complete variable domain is DARVTQTPRHKVTEMGQEVTMRCQPILGHNTVFWYRQTMMQGLELLAYFRNRAPLDDSGMPKDRFSAEMPDATLATLKIQPSEPRDSAVYFCASGGRLALSYEQYFGPGTRLTVT.

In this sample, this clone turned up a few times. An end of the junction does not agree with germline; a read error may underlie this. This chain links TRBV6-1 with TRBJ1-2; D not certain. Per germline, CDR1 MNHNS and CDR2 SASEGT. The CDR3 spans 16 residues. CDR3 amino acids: CASSQAGVGLDYGYTF. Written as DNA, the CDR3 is TGTGCCAGCAGTCAAGCCGGGGTCGGGTTGGACTATGGCTACACCTTC.

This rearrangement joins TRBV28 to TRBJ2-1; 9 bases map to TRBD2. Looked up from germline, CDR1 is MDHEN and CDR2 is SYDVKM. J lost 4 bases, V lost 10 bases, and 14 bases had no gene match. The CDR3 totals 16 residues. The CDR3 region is CATTTLSGSLYNEQFF. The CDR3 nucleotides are TGTGCCACCACGACGCTTAGCGGGAGCTTATACAATGAGCAGTTCTTC.

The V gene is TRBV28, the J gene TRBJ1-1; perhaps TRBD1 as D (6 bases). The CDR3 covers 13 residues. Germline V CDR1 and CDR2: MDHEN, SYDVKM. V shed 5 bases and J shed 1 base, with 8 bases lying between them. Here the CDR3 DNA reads TGTGCCAGCAGTCCGACAGGGAACACTGAAGCTTTCTTT. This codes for CASSPTGNTEAFF.

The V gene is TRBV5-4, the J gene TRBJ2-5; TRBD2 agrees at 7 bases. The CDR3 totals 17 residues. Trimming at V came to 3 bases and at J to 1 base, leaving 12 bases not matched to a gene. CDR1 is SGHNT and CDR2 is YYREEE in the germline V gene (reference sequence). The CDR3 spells CASSSPAGGGAQETQYF. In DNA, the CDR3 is TGTGCCAGCAGCTCTCCAGCGGGCGGGGGAGCCCAAGAGACCCAGTACTTC.

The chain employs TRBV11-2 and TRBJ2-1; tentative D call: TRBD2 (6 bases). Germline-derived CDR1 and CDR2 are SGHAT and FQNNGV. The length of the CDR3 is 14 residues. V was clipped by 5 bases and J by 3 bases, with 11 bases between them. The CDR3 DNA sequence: TGTGCCAGCAGCGCGGGGCTCCTCTACAATGAGCAGTTCTTC. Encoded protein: CASSAGLLYNEQFF.

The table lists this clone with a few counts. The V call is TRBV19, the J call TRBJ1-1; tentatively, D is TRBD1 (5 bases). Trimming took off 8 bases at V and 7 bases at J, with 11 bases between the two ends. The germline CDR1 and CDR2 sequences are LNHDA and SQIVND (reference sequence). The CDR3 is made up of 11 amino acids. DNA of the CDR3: TGTGCCAGTGACCAAACAGGTGAAGCTTTCTTT. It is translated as CASDQTGEAFF.

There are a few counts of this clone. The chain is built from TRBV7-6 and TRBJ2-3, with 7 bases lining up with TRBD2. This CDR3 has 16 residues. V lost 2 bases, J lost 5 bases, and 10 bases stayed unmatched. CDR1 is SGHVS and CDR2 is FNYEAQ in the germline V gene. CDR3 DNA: TGTGCCAGCAGCTTAAGGCTAGCGGAACCCTTAGATACGCAGTATTTT. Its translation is CASSLRLAEPLDTQYF. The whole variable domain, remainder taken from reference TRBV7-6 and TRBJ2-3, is GAGVSQSPRYKVTKRGQDVALRCDPISGHVSLYWYRQALGQGPEFLTYFNYEAQQDKSGLPNDRFSAERPEGSISTLTIQRTEQRDSAMYRCASSLRLAEPLDTQYFGPGTRLTVL.

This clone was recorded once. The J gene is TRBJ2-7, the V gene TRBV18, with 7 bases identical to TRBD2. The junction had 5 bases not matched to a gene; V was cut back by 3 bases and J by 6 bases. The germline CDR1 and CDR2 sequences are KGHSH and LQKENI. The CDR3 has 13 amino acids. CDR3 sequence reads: CASSPVGGSEQYF. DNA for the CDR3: TGTGCCAGCTCACCGGTGGGGGGGAGCGAGCAGTACTTC.

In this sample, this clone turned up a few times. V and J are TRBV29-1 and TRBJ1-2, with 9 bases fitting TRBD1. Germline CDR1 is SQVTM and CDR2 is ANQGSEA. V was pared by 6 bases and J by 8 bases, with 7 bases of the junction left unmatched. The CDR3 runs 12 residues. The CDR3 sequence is CSVSTGGSGYTF. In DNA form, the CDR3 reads TGCAGCGTCTCAACAGGGGGCAGCGGCTACACCTTC.